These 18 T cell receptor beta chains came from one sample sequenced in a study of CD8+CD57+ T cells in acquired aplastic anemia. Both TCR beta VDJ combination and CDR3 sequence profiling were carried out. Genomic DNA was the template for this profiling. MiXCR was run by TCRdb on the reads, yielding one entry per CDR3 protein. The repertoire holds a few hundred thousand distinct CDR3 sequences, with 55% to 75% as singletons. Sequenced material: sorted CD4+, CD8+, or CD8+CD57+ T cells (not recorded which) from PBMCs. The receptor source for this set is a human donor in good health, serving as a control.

The CDR3 region has the DNA TGCAGTGTTTGCTTCCAGGTGGCGGGAAATTCACCCCTCCACTTT. Translation gives CSVCFQVAGNSPLHF. V is TRBV20-1 and J is TRBJ1-6; D uncertain. The germline V gene encodes CDR1 DFQATT and CDR2 SNEGSKA (reference sequence). Trimming took off 7 bases at V and 7 bases at J, with 20 bases between the two ends. CDR3 size: 15 residues.

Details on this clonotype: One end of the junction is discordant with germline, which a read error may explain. The CDR3 bases are TGTGCCAGCACCATATCTAGGGGGGCGAACAATGAGCAGTTC. Translated, it gives CASTISRGANNEQF. This rearrangement joins TRBV7-9 to TRBJ2-5; possibly TRBD1 or TRBD2 for D (6 bases each). The CDR3 is 14 residues long. CDR1 and CDR2 from the germline V gene are SEHNR and FQNEAQ (reference sequence).

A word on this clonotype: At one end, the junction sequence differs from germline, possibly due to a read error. Here the CDR3 DNA reads TGTGCTAGCAGCTCAGCGTTCACACCAGGAGACTACGAGTTTTTT. The encoded protein is CASSSAFTPGDYEFF. V usage is TRBV7-7 and J usage is TRBJ1-4; D unclear. Germline CDR1 SSHAT, CDR2 FNYEAQ (reference sequence). CDR3 length equals 15 residues.

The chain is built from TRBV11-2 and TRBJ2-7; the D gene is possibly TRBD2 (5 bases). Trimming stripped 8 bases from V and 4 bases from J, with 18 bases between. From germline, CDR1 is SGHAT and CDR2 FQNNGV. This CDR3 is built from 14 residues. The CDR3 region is CASGSLAGLYEQYF. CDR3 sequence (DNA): TGTGCCAGCGGATCTTTGGCGGGCTTGTACGAGCAGTACTTC.

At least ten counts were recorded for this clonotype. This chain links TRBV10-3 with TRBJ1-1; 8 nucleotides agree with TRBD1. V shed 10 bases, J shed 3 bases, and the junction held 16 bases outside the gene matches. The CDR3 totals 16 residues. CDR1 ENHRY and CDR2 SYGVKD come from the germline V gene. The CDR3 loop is CASTDRGGWGDTEAFF. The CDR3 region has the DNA TGTGCCAGTACTGACAGGGGTGGATGGGGCGACACTGAAGCTTTCTTT.

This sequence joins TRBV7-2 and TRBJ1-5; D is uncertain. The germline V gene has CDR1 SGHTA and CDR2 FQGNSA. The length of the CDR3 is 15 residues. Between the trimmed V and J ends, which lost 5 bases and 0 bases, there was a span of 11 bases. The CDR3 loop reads CASSPGSHSNQPQHF. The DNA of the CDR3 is TGTGCCAGCAGCCCGGGGTCCCATAGCAATCAGCCCCAGCATTTT.

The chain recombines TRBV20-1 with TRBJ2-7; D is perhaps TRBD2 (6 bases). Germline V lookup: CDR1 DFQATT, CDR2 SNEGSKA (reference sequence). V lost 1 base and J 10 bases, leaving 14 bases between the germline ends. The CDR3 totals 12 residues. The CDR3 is CSARALGGAQYF. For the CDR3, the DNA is TGCAGTGCTAGAGCACTCGGCGGGGCCCAGTACTTC.

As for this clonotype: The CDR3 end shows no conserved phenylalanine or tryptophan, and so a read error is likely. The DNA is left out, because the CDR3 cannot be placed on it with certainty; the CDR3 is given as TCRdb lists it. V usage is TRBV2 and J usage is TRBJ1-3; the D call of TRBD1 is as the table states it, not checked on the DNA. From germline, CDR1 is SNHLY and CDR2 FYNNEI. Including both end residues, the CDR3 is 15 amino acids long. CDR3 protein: CASREDRGGAQYFGP.

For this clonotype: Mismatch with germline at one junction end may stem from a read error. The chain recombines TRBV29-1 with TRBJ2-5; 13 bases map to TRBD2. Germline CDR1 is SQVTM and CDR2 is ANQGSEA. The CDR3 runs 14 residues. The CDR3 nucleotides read TGCAGCGCTGAGGGACTAGCGGGGCTAGAGAACCAGTATTTC. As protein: CSAEGLAGLENQYF.

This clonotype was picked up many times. The CDR3 spells CASSLGIGGYGYTF. CDR3 nucleotide sequence: TGTGCCAGCAGCTTGGGAATAGGGGGCTATGGCTACACCTTC. The V gene is TRBV5-6, the J gene TRBJ1-2, with TRBD1 as a possible D gene (6 bases). This CDR3 comprises 14 residues. Deletions cut 0 bases from V and 4 bases from J, with 10 bases between. Germline CDR1 is SGHDT and CDR2 is YYEEEE.

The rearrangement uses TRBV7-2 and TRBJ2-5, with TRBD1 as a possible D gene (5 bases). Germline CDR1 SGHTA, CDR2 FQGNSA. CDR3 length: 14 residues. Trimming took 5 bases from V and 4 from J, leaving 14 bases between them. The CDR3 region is CASSDPVTVETQYF. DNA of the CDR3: TGTGCCAGCAGCGACCCCGTGACAGTAGAGACCCAGTACTTC.

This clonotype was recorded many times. The chain's CDR3 is CASSQYVGRGGYEQYF. The CDR3 DNA sequence: TGTGCCAGCAGCCAATACGTAGGCAGGGGAGGCTACGAGCAGTACTTC. The V call is TRBV4-2, the J call TRBJ2-7, with D perhaps assigned TRBD1 or TRBD2 (6 bases each). The germline gives CDR1 LGHNA, CDR2 YNFKEQ. The CDR3 runs 16 residues. V dropped 2 bases and J dropped 3 bases, with 17 bases sitting between them.

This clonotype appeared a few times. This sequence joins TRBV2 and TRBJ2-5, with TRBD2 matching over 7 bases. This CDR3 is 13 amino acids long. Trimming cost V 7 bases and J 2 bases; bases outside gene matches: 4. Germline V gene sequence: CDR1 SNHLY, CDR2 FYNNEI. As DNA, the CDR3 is TGTGCCAGCACATGGGGGGGACAAGAGACCCAGTACTTC. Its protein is CASTWGGQETQYF.

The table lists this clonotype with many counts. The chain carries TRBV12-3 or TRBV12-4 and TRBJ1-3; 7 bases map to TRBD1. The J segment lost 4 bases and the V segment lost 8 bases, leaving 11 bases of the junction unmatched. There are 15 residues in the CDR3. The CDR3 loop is CASLTGQVGGNTIYF. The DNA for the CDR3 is TGTGCCAGCCTTACCGGACAGGTTGGAGGAAACACCATATATTTT.

For the CDR3, the DNA is TGCGCCAGCAGCACGGGACAGGGAGCATCCTCTGGGGCCAACGTCCTGACTTTC. Translating it yields CASSTGQGASSGANVLTF. The chain employs TRBV5-1 and TRBJ2-6; 9 nucleotides match TRBD1. This CDR3 spans 18 amino acids. Germline CDR1 is SGHRS and CDR2 is YFSETQ. V lost 4 bases and J lost 0; bases outside the gene matches: 8.

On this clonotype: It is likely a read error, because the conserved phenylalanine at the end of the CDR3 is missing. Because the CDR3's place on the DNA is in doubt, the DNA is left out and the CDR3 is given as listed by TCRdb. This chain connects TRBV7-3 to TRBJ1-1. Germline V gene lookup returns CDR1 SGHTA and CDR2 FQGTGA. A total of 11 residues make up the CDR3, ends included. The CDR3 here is CASTMDREAFD.

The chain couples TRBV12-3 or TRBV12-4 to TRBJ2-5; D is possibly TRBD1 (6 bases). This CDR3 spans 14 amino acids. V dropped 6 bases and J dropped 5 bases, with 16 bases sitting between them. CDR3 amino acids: CASSQDRTGETQYF. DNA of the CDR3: TGTGCCAGCAGCCAAGACAGGACGGGGGAGACCCAGTACTTC.

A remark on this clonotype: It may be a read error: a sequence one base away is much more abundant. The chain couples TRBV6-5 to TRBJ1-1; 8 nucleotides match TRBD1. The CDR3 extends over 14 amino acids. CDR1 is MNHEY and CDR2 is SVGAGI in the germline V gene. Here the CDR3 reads CASISDRGHTGAFF. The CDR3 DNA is TGTGCCAGCATTTCCGACAGGGGACATACTGGAGCTTTCTTT.